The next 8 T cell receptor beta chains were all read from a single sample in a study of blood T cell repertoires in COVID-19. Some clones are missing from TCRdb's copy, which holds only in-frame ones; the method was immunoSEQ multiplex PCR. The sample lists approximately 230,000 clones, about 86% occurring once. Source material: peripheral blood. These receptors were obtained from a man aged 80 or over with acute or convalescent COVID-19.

Here the CDR3 reads CASSQEEGADSPLHF. CDR3 nucleotides: TGTGCCAGCAGCCAAGAGGAGGGGGCAGATTCACCCCTCCACTTT. V usage is TRBV4-2 and J usage is TRBJ1-6; 7 positions match TRBD1. Trimming removed 0 bases from V and 8 bases from J; junction bases left unmatched: 4. The CDR3 runs to 15 residues. Germline values: CDR1 LGHNA, CDR2 YNFKEQ.

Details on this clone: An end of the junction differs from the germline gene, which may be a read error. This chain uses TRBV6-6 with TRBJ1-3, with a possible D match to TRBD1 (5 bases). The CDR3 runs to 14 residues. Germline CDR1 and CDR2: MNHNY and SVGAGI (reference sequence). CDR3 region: CATSTRQTGNTIYF. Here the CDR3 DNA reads TGTGCCACCAGTACGCGACAGACTGGAAACACCATATATTTT.

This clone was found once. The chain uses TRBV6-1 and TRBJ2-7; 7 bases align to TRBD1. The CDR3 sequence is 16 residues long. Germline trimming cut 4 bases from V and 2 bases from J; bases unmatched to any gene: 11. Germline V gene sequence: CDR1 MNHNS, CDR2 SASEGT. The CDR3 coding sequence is TGTGCCAGCAGTGGCCCATTCCGGGACAGCCCCTACGAGCAGTACTTC. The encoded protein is CASSGPFRDSPYEQYF.

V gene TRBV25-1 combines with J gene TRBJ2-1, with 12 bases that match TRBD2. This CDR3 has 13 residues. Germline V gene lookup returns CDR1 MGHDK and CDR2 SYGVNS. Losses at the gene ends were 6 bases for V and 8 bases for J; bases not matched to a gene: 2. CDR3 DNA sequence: TGTGCCAGCAGACTAGCGGGAGGCGATGAGCAGTTCTTC. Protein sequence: CASRLAGGDEQFF.

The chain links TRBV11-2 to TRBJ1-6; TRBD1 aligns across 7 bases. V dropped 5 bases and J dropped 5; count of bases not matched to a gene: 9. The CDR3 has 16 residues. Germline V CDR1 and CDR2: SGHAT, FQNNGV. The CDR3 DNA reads TGTGCCAGCAGCAAGGGACAGATAACCAATAATTCACCCCTCCACTTT. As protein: CASSKGQITNNSPLHF.

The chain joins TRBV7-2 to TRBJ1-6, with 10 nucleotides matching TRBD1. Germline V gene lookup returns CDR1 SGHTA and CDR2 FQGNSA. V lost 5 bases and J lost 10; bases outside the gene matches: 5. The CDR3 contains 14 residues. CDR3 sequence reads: CASSRGTGVSPLHF. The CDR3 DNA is TGTGCCAGCAGCCGTGGGACAGGGGTATCACCCCTCCACTTT.

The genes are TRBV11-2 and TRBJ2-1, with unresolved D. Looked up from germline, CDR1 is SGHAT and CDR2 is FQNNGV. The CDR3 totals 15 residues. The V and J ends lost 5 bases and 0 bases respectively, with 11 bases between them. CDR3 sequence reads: CASSPVVSSYNEQFF. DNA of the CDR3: TGTGCCAGCAGCCCTGTTGTGAGCTCCTACAATGAGCAGTTCTTC.

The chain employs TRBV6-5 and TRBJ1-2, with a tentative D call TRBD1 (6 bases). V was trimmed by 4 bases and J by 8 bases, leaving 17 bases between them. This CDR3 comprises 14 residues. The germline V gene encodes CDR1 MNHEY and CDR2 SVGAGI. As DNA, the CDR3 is TGTGCCAGCAGTTTTACATCAGGGGTGGGAGGCTACACCTTC. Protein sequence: CASSFTSGVGGYTF.